One and the same sample provided the 9 T cell receptor beta chains below, sequenced in a study of T cell repertoires in cytomegalovirus infection. Via MiXCR, TCRdb re-called the reads, giving one row per CDR3 protein. The sample carries fewer than 950,000 distinct CDR3 sequences, 30% to 35% recorded once. The antigens these receptors bind are not known. The sequenced sample was cultured CD8+ T cells from PBMCs, obtained from culture after CMV antigen stimulation. These receptors came from a human donor in good health (CMV status not recorded). Some clones in this sample may be carry-over from other donors' samples.

The chain recombines TRBV5-6 with TRBJ1-6; no definite D call. Trimming took 3 bases from V and 7 from J, leaving 11 bases between them. The CDR3 totals 14 residues. In germline, CDR1 is SGHDT, CDR2 YYEEEE. CDR3 coding DNA: TGTGCCAGCAGCTCCACCACGAGGAATTCACCCCTCCACTTT. This codes for CASSSTTRNSPLHF.

The chain recombines TRBV6-1 with TRBJ2-1, with a tentative D call TRBD2 (5 bases). The CDR3 sequence is 15 residues long. CDR1 is MNHNS, CDR2 SASEGT, per germline. Trimming pared 6 bases from V and 7 bases from J, leaving 19 bases between. CDR3 in amino acids: CASRPSRAPLNEQFF. DNA of the CDR3: TGTGCCAGCAGACCTAGCCGGGCGCCGTTAAATGAGCAGTTCTTC.

This clonotype was observed a few times. The V call is TRBV6-1, the J call TRBJ2-2; possibly TRBD1 for D (6 bases). CDR1 and CDR2 from the germline V gene are MNHNS and SASEGT. Trimming left V 6 bases short and J 1 base short, with 21 bases between. CDR3 length: 18 residues. The CDR3 region has the DNA TGTGCCAGCAGCCTAAAAATTGTCAGGGGAAAGAACACCGGGGAGCTGTTTTTT. It is translated as CASSLKIVRGKNTGELFF.

The table lists this clonotype with a count of one. The chain is built from TRBV2 and TRBJ2-2; 8 bases align to TRBD2. This CDR3 is 19 amino acids long. The germline V gene encodes CDR1 SNHLY and CDR2 FYNNEI. V lost 5 bases, J lost 3 bases, and 17 bases stayed unmatched. The chain's CDR3 is CASSLSRSVRTSYTGELFF. The CDR3 DNA reads TGTGCCAGCAGTCTCTCTCGAAGCGTTAGGACTAGCTACACCGGGGAGCTGTTTTTT.

This clonotype has ten or more counts. J is TRBJ1-5 and V is TRBV7-8, with D perhaps matching TRBD1 (6 bases). Germline V gene data show CDR1 as SGHVS and CDR2 as FQNEAQ. V lost 3 bases and J lost 4, with 16 bases in between. This CDR3 has 16 residues. CDR3 DNA: TGTGCCAGCAGCTTGGGGTTCGGAGGGGGAAATCAGCCCCAGCATTTT. The encoded protein is CASSLGFGGGNQPQHF.

The rearrangement joins TRBV27 to TRBJ2-1, with D unclear. Germline lookup yields CDR1 MNHEY and CDR2 SMNVEV (reference sequence). V lost 2 bases and J lost 8, with 10 bases in between. The CDR3 is 13 residues long. Written as DNA, the CDR3 is TGTGCCAGCAGTTTACGGGCCGAGTATGAGCAGTTCTTC. Translation: CASSLRAEYEQFF.

This clonotype was seen only a few times. The chain couples TRBV6-1 to TRBJ2-1; TRBD2 aligns across 12 bases. The CDR3 spans 17 residues. The V gene's germline CDR1 is MNHNS and CDR2 SASEGT. Trimming cost V 5 bases and J 0 bases; bases outside gene matches: 5. The CDR3, as DNA: TGTGCCAGCAGTTTGACTAGCGGGGGAGGCTCCTACAATGAGCAGTTCTTC. Translating gives CASSLTSGGGSYNEQFF.

This clonotype was counted ten times or more. V gene TRBV7-9 combines with J gene TRBJ2-3; no firm D call. V was trimmed by 2 bases and J by 5 bases, leaving 8 bases between them. The germline V gene has CDR1 SEHNR and CDR2 FQNEAQ (reference sequence). The CDR3 sequence is 13 residues long. In nucleotides, the CDR3 is TGTGCCAGCAGCTTATACCAAGGAGATACGCAGTATTTT. It encodes CASSLYQGDTQYF.

The chain is built from TRBV20-1 and TRBJ2-3, with 8 nucleotides matching TRBD1. This CDR3 has 16 amino acids. The germline V gene has CDR1 DFQATT and CDR2 SNEGSKA (reference sequence). Trimming cost V 0 bases and J 0 bases; bases outside gene matches: 5. The CDR3 DNA is TGCAGTGCTAGAGACAGGGGGCAGATGAGCACAGATACGCAGTATTTT. Amino acid sequence: CSARDRGQMSTDTQYF.